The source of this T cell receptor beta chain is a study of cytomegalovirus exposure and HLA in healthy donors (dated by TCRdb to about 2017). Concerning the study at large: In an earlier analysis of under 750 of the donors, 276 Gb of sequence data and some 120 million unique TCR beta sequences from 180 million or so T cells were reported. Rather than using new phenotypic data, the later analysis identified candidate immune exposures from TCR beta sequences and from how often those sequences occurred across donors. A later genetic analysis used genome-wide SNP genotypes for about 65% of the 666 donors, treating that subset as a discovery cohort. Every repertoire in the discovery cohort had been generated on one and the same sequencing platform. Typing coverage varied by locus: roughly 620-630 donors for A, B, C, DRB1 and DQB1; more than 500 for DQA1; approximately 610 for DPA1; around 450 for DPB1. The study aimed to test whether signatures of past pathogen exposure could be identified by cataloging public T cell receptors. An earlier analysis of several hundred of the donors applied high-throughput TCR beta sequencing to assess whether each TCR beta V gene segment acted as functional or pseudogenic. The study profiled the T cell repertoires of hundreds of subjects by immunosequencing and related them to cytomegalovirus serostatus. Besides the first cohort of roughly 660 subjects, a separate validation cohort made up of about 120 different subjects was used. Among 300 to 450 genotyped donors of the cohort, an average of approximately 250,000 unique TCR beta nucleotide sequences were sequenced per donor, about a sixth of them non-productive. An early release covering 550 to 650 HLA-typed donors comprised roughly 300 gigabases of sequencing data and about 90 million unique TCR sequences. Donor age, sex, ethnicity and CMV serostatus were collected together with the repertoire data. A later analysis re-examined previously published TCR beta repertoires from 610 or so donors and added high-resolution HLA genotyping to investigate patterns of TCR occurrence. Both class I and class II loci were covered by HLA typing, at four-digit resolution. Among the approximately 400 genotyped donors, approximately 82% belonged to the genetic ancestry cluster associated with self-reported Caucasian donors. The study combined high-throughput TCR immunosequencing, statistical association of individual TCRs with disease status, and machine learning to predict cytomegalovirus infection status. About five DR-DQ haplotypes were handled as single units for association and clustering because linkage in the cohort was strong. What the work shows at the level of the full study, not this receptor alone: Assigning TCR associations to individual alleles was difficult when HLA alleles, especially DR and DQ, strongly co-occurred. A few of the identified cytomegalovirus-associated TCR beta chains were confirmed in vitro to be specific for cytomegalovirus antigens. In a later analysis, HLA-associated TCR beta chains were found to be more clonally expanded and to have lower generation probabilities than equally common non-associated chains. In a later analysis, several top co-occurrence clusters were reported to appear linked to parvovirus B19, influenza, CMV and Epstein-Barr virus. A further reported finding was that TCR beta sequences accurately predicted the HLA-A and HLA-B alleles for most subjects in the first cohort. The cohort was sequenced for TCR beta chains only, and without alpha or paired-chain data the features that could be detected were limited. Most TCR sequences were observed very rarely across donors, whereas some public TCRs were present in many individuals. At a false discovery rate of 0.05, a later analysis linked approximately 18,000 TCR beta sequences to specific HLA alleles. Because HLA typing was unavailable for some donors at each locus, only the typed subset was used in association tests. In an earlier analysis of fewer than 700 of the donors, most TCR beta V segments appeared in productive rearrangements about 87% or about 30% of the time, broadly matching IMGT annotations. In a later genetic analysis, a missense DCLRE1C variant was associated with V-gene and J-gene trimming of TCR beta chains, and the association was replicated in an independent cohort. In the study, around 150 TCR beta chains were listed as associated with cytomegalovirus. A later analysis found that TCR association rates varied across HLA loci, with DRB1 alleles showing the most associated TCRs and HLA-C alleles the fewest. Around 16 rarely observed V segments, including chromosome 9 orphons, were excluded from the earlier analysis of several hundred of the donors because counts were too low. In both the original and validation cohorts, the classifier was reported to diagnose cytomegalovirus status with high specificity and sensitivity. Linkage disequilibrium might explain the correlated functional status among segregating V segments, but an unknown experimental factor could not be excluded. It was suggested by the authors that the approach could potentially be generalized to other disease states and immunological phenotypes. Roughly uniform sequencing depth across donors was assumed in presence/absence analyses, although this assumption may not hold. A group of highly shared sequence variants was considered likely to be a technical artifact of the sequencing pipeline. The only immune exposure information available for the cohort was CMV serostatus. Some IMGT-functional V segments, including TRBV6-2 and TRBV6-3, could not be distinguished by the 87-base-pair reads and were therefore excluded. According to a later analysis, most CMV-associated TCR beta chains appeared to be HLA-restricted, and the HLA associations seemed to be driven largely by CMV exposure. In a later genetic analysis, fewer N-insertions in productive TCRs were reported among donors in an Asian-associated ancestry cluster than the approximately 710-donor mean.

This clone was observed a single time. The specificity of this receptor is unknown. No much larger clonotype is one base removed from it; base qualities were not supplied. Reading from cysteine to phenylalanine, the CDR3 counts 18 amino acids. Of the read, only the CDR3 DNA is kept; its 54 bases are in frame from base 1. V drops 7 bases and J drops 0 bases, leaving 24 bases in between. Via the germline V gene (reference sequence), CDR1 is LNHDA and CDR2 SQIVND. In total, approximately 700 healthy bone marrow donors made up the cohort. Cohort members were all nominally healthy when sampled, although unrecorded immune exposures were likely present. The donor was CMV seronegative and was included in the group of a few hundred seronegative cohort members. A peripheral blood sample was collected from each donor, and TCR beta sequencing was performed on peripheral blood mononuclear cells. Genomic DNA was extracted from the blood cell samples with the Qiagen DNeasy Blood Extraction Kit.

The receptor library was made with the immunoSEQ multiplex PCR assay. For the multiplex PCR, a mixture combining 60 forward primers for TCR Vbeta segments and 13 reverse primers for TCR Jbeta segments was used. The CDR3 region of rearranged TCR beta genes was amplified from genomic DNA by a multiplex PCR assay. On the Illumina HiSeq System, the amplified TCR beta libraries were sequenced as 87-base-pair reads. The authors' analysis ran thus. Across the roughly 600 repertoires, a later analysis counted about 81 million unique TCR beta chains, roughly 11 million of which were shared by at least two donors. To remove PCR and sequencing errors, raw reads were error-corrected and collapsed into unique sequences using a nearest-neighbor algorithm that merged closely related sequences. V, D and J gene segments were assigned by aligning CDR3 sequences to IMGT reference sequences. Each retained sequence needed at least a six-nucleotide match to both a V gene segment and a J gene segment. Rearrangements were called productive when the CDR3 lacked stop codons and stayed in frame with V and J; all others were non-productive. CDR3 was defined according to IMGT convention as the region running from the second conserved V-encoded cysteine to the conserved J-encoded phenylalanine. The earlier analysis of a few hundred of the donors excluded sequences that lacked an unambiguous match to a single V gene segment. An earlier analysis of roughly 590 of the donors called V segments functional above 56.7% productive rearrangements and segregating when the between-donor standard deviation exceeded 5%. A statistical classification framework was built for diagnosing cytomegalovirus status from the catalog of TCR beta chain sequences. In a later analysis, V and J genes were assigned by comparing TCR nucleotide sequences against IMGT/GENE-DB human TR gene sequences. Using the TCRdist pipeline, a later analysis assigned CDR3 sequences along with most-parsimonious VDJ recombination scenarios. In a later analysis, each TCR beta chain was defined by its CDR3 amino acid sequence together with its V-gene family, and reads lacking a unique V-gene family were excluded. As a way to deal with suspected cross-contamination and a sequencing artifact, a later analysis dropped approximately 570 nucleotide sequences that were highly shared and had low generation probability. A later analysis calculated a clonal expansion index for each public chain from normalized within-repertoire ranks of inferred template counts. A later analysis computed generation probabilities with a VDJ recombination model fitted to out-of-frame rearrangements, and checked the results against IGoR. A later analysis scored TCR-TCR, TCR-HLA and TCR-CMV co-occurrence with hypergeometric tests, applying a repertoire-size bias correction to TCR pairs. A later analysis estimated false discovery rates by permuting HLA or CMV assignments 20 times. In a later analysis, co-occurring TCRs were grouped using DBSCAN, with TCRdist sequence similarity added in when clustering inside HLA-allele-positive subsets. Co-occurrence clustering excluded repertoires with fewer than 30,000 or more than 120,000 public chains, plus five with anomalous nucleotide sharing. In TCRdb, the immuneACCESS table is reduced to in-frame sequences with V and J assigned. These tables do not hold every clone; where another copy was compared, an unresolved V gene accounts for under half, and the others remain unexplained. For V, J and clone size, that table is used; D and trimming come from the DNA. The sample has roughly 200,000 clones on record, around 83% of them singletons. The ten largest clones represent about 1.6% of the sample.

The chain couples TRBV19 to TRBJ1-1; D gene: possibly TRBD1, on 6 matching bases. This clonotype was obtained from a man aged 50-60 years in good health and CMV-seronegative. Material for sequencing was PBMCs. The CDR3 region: CASKVWRTGTGLNTEAFF. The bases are TGTGCCAGTAAAGTATGGAGAACAGGGACGGGGCTGAACACTGAAGCTTTCTTT.